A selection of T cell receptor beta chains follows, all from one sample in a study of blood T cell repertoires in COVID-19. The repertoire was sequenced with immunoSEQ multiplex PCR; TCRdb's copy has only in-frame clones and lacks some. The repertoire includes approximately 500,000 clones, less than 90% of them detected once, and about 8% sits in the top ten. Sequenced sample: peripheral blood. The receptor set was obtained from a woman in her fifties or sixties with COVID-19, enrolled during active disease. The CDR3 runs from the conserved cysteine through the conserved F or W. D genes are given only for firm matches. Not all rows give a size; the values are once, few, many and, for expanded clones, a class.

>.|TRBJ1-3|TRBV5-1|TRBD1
CASSELPQGASGNTIYF
TGCGCCAGCAGCGAGCTCCCACAGGGGGCCTCCGGAAACACCATATATTTT
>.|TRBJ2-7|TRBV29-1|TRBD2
CSVEILAGVTYEQYF
TGCAGCGTTGAGATTCTAGCGGGGGTGACCTACGAGCAGTACTTC
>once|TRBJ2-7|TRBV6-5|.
CASKRTYEQYF
TGTGCCAGCAAGAGGACCTACGAGCAGTACTTC
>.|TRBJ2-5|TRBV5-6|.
CASQEGTQYF
TGTGCCAGCCAAGAGGGGACCCAGTACTTC
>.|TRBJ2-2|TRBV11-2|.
CASSLVNPSTGELFF
TGTGCCAGCAGCTTAGTTAACCCGAGCACCGGGGAGCTGTTTTTT
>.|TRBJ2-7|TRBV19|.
CASSPRSGEQYF
TGTGCCAGTAGCCCCCGAAGCGGCGAGCAGTACTTC
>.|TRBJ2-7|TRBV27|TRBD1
CASSLYGAGGDEQYF
TGTGCCAGCAGTTTATATGGGGCAGGGGGCGACGAGCAGTACTTC
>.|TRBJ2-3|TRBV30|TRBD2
CAWAGAGGPTDTQYF
TGTGCCTGGGCGGGAGCGGGGGGGCCCACAGATACGCAGTATTTT
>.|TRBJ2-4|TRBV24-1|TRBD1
CATSESGTGDIQYF
TGTGCCACCAGTGAGTCCGGGACAGGGGACATTCAGTACTTC
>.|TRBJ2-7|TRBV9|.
CASSVAVGQTYEQYF
TGTGCCAGCAGCGTAGCTGTGGGACAAACATACGAGCAGTACTTC
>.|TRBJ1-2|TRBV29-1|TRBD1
CSASDRARNYGYTF
TGCAGCGCCTCGGACAGGGCGAGGAACTATGGCTACACCTTC
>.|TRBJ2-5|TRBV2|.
CASSVQQAPIVQYF
TGTGCCAGCAGTGTCCAACAGGCCCCGATCGTCCAGTACTTC
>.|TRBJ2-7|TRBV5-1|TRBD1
CASFPGTGSSYEQYF
TGCGCCAGCTTCCCGGGGACAGGGAGTTCCTACGAGCAGTACTTC
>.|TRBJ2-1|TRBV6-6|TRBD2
CASSRMGPRTSGGRNEQFF
TGTGCCAGCAGTCGTATGGGGCCAAGGACTAGCGGGGGAAGGAATGAGCAGTTCTTC
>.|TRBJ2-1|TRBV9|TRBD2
CASSVVSGGYNEQFF
TGTGCCAGCAGCGTAGTTAGCGGGGGCTACAATGAGCAGTTCTTC
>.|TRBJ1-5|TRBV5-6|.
CASSLMGGNQPQHF
TGTGCCAGCAGCTTGATGGGGGGGAATCAGCCCCAGCATTTT
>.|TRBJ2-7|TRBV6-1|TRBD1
CASSDGQGLDYEQYF
TGTGCCAGCAGTGACGGACAGGGGTTAGACTACGAGCAGTACTTC
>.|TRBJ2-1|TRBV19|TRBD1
CASGQGNRAYNEQFF
TGTGCCAGCGGACAGGGGAATAGGGCCTACAATGAGCAGTTCTTC
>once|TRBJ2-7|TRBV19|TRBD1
CASSSRQGSNEQYF
TGTGCCAGTAGTTCGAGACAGGGGTCGAACGAGCAGTACTTC
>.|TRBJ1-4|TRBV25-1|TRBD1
CASSAFGTGNEKLFF
TGTGCCAGCAGTGCGTTTGGGACAGGGAACGAAAAACTGTTTTTT
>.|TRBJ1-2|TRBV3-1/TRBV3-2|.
CASSQDIGGYTF
TGTGCCAGCAGCCAAGACATTGGCGGCTACACCTTC
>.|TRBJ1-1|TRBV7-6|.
CASSLVGAGLNTEAFF
TGTGCCAGCAGCTTAGTAGGGGCAGGCCTGAACACTGAAGCTTTCTTT
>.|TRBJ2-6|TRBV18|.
CASSISGATGSGANVLTF
TGTGCCAGCTCAATATCAGGGGCTACTGGATCTGGGGCCAACGTCCTGACTTTC
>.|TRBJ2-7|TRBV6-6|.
CASSSSQRSSYEQYF
TGTGCCAGCAGTTCCTCCCAGCGGAGCTCCTACGAGCAGTACTTC
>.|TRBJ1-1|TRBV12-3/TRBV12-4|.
CASAQGGSTEAFF
TGTGCCAGCGCCCAGGGAGGAAGCACTGAAGCTTTCTTT
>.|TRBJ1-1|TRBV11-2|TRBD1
CASSLGQGGTEAFF
TGTGCCAGCAGCCTTGGACAGGGTGGGACTGAAGCTTTCTTT
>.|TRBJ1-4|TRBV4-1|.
CASSHPRAGGEKLFF
TGCGCCAGCAGCCACCCAAGGGCGGGGGGTGAAAAACTGTTTTTT
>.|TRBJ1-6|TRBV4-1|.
CASSLNTGLPFALHF
TGCGCCAGCAGCCTAAATACGGGACTCCCCTTCGCCCTCCACTTT
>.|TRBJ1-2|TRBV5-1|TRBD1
CASSSSGGGYGYTF
TGCGCCAGCAGCTCCTCAGGGGGCGGCTATGGCTACACCTTC
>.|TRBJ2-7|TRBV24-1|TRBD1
CATSEDRGGEQYF
TGTGCCACCAGTGAGGACAGGGGTGGTGAGCAGTACTTC
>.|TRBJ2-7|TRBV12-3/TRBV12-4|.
CASSLGHFYEQYF
TGTGCCAGCAGTCTGGGACACTTCTACGAGCAGTACTTC
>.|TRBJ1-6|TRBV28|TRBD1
CASRLQGARSPLHF
TGTGCCAGCAGATTACAGGGGGCACGGTCACCCCTCCACTTT
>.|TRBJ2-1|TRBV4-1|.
CASSQVRVTSNYYNEQFF
TGCGCCAGCAGCCAAGTAAGAGTAACTAGCAACTATTACAATGAGCAGTTCTTC
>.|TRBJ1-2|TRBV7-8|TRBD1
CASSRSRDSRLGGYTF
TGTGCCAGCAGCCGAAGCCGGGACAGCCGTTTGGGTGGCTACACCTTC
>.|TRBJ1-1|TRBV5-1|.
CASSAKTSDSLNTEAFF
TGCGCCAGCAGCGCCAAAACATCTGACAGCCTGAACACTGAAGCTTTCTTT
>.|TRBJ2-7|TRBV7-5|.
CARSLYASDYEQYF
TGTGCCAGAAGCTTATACGCCAGTGACTACGAGCAGTACTTC
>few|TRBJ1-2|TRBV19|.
CASIGWEGSNYGYTF
TGTGCCAGTATTGGTTGGGAGGGATCGAACTATGGCTACACCTTC
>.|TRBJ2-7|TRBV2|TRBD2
CASRRRSGGDSSYEQYF
TGTGCCAGCAGGAGGCGGAGCGGGGGGGATAGCTCCTACGAGCAGTACTTC
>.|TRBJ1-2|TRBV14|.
CASSPTTGNYGYTF
TGTGCCAGCAGCCCTACCACGGGGAACTATGGCTACACCTTC